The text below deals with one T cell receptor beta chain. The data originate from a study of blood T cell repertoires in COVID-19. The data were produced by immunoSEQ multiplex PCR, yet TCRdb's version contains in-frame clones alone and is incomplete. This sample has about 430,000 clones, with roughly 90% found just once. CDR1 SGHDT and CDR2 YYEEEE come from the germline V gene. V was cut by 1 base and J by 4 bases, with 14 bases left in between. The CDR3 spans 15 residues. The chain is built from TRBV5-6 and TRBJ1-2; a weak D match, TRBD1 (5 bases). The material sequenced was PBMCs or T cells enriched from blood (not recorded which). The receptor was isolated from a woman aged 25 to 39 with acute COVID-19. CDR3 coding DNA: TGTGCCAGCAGCTTGTCGATCCAGGGCCCCTATGGCTACACCTTC. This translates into CASSLSIQGPYGYTF.